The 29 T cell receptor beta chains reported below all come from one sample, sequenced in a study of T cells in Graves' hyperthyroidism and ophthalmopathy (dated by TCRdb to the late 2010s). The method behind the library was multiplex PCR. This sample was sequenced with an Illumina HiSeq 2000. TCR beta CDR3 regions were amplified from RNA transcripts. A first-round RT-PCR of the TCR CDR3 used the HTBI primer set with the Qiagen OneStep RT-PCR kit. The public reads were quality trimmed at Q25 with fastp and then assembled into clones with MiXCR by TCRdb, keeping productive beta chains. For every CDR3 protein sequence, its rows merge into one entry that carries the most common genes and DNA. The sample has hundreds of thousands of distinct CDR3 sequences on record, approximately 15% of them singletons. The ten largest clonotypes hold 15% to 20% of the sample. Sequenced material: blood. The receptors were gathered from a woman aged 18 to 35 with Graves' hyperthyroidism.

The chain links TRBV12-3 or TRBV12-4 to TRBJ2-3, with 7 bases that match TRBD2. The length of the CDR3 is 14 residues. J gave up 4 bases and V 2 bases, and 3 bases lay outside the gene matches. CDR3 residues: CASSLRLAADTQYF. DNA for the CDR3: TGTGCCAGCAGTTTAAGACTAGCAGCAGATACGCAGTATTTT.

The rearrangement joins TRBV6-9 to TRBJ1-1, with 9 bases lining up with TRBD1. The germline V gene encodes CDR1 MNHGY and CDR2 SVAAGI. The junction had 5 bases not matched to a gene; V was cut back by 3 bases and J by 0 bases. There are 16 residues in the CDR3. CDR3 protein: CASSYPGQGMNTEAFF. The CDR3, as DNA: TGTGCCAGCAGTTACCCCGGACAGGGGATGAACACTGAAGCTTTCTTT.

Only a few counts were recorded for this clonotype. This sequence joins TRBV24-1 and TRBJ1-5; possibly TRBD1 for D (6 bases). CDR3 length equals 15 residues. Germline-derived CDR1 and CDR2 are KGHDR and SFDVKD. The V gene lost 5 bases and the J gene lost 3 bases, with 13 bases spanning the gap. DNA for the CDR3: TGTGCCACCAGTGGTAAGGGGGTTCCCAATCAGCCCCAGCATTTT. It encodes CATSGKGVPNQPQHF.

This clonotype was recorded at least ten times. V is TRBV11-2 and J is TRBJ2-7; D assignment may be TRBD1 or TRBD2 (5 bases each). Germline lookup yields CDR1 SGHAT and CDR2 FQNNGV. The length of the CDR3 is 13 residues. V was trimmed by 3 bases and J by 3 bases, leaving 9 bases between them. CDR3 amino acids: CASSFEGYYEQYF. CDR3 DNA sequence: TGTGCCAGCAGCTTTGAGGGGTACTACGAGCAGTACTTC.

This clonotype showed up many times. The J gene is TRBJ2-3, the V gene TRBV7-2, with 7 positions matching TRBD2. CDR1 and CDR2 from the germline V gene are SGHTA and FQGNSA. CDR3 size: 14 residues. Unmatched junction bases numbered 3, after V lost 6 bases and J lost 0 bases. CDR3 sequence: CASRRGGSTDTQYF. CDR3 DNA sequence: TGTGCCAGCAGACGCGGGGGTAGCACAGATACGCAGTATTTT.

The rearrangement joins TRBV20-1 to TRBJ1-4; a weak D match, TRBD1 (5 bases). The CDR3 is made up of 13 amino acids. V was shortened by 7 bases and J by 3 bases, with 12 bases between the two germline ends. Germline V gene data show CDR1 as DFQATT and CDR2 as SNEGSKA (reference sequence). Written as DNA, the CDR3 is TGCAGTGTCACGGGAGGGGCTAATGAAAAACTGTTTTTT. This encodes CSVTGGANEKLFF.

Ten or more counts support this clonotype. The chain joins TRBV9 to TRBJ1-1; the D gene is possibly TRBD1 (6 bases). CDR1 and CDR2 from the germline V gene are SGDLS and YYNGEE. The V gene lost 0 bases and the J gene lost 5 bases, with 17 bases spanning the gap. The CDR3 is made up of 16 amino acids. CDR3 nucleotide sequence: TGTGCCAGCAGCGTAGTCCCCGCAGGGGCGAGGACTGAAGCTTTCTTT. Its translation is CASSVVPAGARTEAFF.

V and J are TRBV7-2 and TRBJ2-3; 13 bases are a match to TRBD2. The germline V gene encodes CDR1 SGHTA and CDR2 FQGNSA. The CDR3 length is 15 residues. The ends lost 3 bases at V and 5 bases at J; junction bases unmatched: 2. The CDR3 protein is CASSFTSGGVDTQYF. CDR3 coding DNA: TGTGCCAGCAGCTTTACTAGCGGGGGGGTAGATACGCAGTATTTT. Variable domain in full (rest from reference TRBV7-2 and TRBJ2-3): GAGVSQSPSNKVTEKGKDVELRCDPISGHTALYWYRQSLGQGLEFLIYFQGNSAPDKSGLPSDRFSAERTGGSVSTLTIQRTQQEDSAVYLCASSFTSGGVDTQYFGPGTRLTVL.

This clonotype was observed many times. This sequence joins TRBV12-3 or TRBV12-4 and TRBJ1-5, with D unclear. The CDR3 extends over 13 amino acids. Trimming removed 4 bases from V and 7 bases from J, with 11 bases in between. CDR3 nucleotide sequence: TGTGCCAGCAGTTCCCTTATAGGACAGCCCCAGCATTTT. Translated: CASSSLIGQPQHF.

CDR3 nucleotides: TGTGCCAGCAGCCCCCGGACGGACCGGGAGACCCAGTACTTC. This gives the protein CASSPRTDRETQYF. This chain uses TRBV5-4 with TRBJ2-5, with no clear D. V lost 4 bases and J 5 bases, leaving 15 bases between the germline ends. CDR1 is SGHNT, CDR2 YYREEE, per germline (reference sequence). The CDR3 contains 14 residues.

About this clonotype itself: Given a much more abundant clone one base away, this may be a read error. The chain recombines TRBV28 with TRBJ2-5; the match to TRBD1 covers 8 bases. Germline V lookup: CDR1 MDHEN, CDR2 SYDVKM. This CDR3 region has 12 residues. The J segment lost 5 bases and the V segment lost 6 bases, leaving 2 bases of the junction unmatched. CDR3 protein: CASSWDRETQYF. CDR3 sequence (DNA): TGTGCCAGCAGCTGGGACAGGGAGACCCAGTACTTC.

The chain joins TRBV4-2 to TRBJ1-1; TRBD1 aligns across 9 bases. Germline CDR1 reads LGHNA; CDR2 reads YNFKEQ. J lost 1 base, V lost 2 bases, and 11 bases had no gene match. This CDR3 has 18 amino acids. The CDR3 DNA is TGTGCCAGCAGCCAACGATGGACAGGGGAGGGCTCGAACACTGAAGCTTTCTTT. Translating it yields CASSQRWTGEGSNTEAFF.

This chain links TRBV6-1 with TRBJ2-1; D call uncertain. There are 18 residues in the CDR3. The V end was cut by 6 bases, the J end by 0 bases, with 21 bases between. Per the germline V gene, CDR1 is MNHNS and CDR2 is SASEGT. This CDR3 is CASSQWQFDSSSYNEQFF. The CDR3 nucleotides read TGTGCCAGCAGCCAGTGGCAGTTCGACTCTAGCTCCTACAATGAGCAGTTCTTC.

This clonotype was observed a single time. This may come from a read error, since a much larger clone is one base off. The CDR3, as DNA: TGTGCCTGGAGTGTGGTAAACCCCTACGAGCGGTACTTC. Translating gives CAWSVVNPYERYF. The chain has TRBV30 and TRBJ2-7, with D unresolved. CDR1 and CDR2 (germline): GTSNPN, SVGIG (reference sequence). This CDR3 has 13 residues.

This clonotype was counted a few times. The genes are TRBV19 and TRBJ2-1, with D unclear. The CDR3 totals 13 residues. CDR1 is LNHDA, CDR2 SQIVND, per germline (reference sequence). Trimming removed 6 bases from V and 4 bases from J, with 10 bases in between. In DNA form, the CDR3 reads TGTGCCAGTAGGTCCCGTAGGTACAATGAGCAGTTCTTC. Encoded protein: CASRSRRYNEQFF.

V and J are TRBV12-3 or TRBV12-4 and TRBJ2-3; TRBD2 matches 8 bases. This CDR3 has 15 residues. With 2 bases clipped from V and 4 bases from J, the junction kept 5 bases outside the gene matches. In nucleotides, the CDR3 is TGTGCCAGCAGTTTAACCGGGAGGGCCCCAGATACGCAGTATTTT. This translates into CASSLTGRAPDTQYF.

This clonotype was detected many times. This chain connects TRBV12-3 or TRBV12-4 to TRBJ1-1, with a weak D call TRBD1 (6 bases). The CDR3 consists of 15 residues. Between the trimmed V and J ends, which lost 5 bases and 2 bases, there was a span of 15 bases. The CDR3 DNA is TGTGCCAGCAGTATTAGATTGACAGGTAACACTGAAGCTTTCTTT. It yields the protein CASSIRLTGNTEAFF.

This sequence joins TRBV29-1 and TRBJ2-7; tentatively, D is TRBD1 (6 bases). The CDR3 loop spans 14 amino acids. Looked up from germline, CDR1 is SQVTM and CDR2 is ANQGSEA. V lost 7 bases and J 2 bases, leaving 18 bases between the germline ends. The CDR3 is CSEGVPPLPYEQYF. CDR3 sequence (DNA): TGCAGCGAGGGGGTCCCTCCTTTACCCTACGAGCAGTACTTC.

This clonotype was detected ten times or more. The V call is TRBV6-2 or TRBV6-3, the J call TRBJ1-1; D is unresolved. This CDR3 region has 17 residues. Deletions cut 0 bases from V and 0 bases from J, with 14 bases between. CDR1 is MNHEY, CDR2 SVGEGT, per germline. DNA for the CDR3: TGTGCCAGCAGTTACTCGACATACGGGAGGTTGAACACTGAAGCTTTCTTT. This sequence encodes CASSYSTYGRLNTEAFF.

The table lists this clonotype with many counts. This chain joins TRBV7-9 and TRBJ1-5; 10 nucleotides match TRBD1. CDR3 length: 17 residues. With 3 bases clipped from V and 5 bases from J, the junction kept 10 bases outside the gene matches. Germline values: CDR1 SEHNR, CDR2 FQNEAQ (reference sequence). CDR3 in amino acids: CASSLTGGAGFDQPQHF. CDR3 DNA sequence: TGTGCCAGCAGCTTGACAGGGGGCGCTGGATTTGATCAGCCCCAGCATTTT.

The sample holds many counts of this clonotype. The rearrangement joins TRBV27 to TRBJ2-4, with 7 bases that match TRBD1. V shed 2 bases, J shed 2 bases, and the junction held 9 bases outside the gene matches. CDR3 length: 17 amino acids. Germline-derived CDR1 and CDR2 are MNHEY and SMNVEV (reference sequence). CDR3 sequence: CASSLRPGGSTKNIQYF. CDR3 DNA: TGTGCCAGCAGTTTAAGACCAGGGGGTTCTACCAAAAACATTCAGTACTTC.

The CDR3 sequence is CASSFVGLAGGDTQYF. The CDR3 coding sequence is TGTGCCAGCAGTTTCGTGGGACTAGCGGGGGGAGATACGCAGTATTTT. The chain carries TRBV27 and TRBJ2-3; TRBD2 matches at 15 bases. The germline CDR1 and CDR2 sequences are MNHEY and SMNVEV (reference sequence). This CDR3 has 16 residues. With V trimmed by 3 bases and J by 5 bases, 3 bases remained unmatched.

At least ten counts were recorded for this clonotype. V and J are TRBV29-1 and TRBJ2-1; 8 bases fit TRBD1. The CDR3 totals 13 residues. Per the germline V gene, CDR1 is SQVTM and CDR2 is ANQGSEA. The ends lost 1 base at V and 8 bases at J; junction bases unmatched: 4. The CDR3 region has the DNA TGCAGCGTTGAAGGACAGGGGATCGATGAGCAGTTCTTC. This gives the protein CSVEGQGIDEQFF.

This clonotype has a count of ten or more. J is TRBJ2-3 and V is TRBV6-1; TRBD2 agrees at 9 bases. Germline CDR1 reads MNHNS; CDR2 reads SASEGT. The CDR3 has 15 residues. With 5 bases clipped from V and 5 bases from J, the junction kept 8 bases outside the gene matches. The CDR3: CASSIKAGGIDTQYF. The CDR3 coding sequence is TGTGCCAGCAGTATAAAAGCGGGGGGAATAGATACGCAGTATTTT.

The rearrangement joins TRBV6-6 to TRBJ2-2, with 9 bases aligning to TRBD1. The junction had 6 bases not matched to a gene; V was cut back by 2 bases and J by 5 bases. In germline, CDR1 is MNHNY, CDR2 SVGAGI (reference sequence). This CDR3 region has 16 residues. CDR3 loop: CASSYPGTGTTGELFF. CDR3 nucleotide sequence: TGTGCCAGCAGTTACCCCGGGACAGGGACAACCGGGGAGCTGTTTTTT.

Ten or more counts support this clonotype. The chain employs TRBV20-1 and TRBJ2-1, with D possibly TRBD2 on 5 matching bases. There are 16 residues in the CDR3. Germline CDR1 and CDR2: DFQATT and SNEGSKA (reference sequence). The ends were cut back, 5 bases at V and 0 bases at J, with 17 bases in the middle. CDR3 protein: CSAGSSGSSSYNEQFF. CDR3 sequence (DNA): TGCAGTGCTGGATCAAGCGGATCTAGCTCCTACAATGAGCAGTTCTTC.

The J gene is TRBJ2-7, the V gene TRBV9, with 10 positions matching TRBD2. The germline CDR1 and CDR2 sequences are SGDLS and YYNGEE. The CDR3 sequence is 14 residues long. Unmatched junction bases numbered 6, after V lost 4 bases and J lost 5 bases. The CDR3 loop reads CASSRSGRADEQYF. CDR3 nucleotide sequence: TGTGCCAGCAGCAGGAGCGGGAGGGCCGACGAGCAGTACTTC.

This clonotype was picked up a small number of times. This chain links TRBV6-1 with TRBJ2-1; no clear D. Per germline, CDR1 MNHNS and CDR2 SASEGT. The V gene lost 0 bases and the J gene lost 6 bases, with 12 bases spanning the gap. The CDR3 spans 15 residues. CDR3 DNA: TGTGCCAGCAGTGAAGCTTCTACTGTGGGCAATGAGCAGTTCTTC. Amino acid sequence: CASSEASTVGNEQFF.

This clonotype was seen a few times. CDR3 DNA sequence: TGTGCCAGCAGTTACTCCAGGGGGCGGGCTGAAGCTTTCTTT. Protein product: CASSYSRGRAEAFF. The rearrangement joins TRBV6-5 to TRBJ1-1; the match to TRBD1 covers 8 bases. The V segment lost 0 bases and the J segment 6 bases; nucleotides outside the gene matches: 3. The CDR3 has 14 amino acids. Looked up from germline, CDR1 is MNHEY and CDR2 is SVGAGI.